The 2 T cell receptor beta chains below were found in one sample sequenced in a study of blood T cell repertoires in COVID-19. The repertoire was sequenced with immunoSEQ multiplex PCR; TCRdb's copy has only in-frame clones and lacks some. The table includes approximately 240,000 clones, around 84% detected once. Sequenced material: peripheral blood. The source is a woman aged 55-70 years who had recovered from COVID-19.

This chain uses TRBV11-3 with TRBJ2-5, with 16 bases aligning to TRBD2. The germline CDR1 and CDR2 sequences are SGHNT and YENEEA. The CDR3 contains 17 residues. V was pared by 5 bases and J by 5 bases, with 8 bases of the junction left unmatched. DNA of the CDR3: TGTGCCAGCAGCCTCGCCGGGACTAGCGGGGGGGCCGAGACCCAGTACTTC. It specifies CASSLAGTSGGAETQYF.

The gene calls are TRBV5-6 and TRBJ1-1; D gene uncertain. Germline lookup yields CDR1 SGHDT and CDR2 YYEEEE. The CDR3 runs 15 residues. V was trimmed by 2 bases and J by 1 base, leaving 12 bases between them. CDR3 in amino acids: CASSLFWTPNTEAFF. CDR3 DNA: TGTGCCAGCAGCTTATTCTGGACTCCGAACACTGAAGCTTTCTTT. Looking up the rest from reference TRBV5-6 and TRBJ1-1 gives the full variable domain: DAGVTQSPTHLIKTRGQQVTLRCSPKSGHDTVSWYQQALGQGPQFIFQYYEEEERQRGNFPDRFSGHQFPNYSSELNVNALLLGDSALYLCASSLFWTPNTEAFFGQGTRLTVV.